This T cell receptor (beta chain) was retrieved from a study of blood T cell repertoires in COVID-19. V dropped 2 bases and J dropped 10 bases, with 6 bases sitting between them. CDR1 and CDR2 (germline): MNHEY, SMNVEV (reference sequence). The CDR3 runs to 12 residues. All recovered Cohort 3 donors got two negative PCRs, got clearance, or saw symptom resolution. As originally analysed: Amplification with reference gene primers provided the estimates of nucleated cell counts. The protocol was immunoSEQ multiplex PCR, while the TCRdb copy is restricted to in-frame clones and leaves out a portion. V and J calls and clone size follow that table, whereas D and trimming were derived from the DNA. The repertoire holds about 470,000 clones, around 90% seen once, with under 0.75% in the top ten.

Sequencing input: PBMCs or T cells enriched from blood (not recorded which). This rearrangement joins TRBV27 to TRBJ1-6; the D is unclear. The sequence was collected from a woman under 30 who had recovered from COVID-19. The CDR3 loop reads CASSLEGSPLHF. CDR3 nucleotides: TGTGCCAGCAGTTTAGAGGGATCACCCCTCCACTTT.